This is a list of T cell receptor beta chains from one sample in a study of shared clonotypes between healthy human individuals. Produced via immunoSEQ multiplex PCR; TCRdb's table is partial and in-frame only. The table records 2 million to 2.5 million clones, 85% to 95% of them present only once. Sequenced sample: naive CD4+ T cells from PBMCs. The receptors stem from a man younger than 35 in good health. Some clones in this sample may be carry-over from other donors' samples. Each CDR3 is given with its conserved first and last residue. The order of the fields is J gene, V gene, D gene, clone size, CDR3 protein, CDR3 DNA. The D gene is left open where the match is weak. Clone sizes are given selectively: once, few, many, or a class where the clone is expanded.

j_gene: TRBJ2-7; v_gene: TRBV18; d_gene: TRBD1; abundance: NA; CDR3aa: CASSPSRQGAIFGEQYF; CDR3nt: TGTGCCAGCTCACCATCGAGACAGGGGGCTATTTTTGGCGAGCAGTACTTC
j_gene: TRBJ2-3; v_gene: TRBV29-1; d_gene: TRBD2; abundance: NA; CDR3aa: CSVQGLAGFIDTQYF; CDR3nt: TGCAGCGTTCAGGGACTAGCGGGATTTATAGATACGCAGTATTTT
j_gene: TRBJ2-3; v_gene: TRBV7-6; d_gene: TRBD2; abundance: NA; CDR3aa: CASSLEGGRAPDTQYF; CDR3nt: TGTGCCAGCAGCTTAGAGGGCGGGAGGGCCCCAGATACGCAGTATTTT
j_gene: TRBJ2-6; v_gene: TRBV28; d_gene: NA; abundance: NA; CDR3aa: CASSLKLGRSAGANVLTF; CDR3nt: TGTGCCAGCAGTTTAAAATTAGGGCGGTCCGCTGGGGCCAACGTCCTGACTTTC
j_gene: TRBJ2-7; v_gene: TRBV4-2; d_gene: TRBD2; abundance: once; CDR3aa: CASSRAMRLGLAGYEQYF; CDR3nt: TGTGCCAGCAGCCGCGCGATGAGATTGGGACTAGCGGGATACGAGCAGTACTTC
j_gene: TRBJ1-5; v_gene: TRBV19; d_gene: TRBD1; abundance: NA; CDR3aa: CASSLWTGSGNQPQHF; CDR3nt: TGTGCCAGTAGTCTCTGGACAGGGTCGGGCAATCAGCCCCAGCATTTT
j_gene: TRBJ2-1; v_gene: TRBV21-1; d_gene: NA; abundance: NA; CDR3aa: CASSKILQGHRHSNEQFF; CDR3nt: TGTGCCAGCAGCAAAATCCTACAGGGACATAGACACTCCAATGAGCAGTTCTTC
j_gene: TRBJ2-7; v_gene: TRBV6-1; d_gene: NA; abundance: NA; CDR3aa: CASSATYEQYF; CDR3nt: TGTGCCAGCAGTGCTACTTACGAGCAGTACTTC
j_gene: TRBJ1-3; v_gene: TRBV13; d_gene: NA; abundance: once; CDR3aa: CASSSKQGNGNTIYF; CDR3nt: TGTGCCAGCAGCTCGAAACAGGGAAATGGAAACACCATATATTTT
j_gene: TRBJ2-3; v_gene: TRBV18; d_gene: NA; abundance: NA; CDR3aa: CASSPMAQANTDTQYF; CDR3nt: TGTGCCAGCTCACCAATGGCACAGGCGAACACAGATACGCAGTATTTT
j_gene: TRBJ1-4; v_gene: TRBV7-9; d_gene: NA; abundance: NA; CDR3aa: CASSPYRAVNEKLFF; CDR3nt: TGTGCCAGCAGCCCCTACAGGGCGGTTAATGAAAAACTGTTTTTT
j_gene: TRBJ1-1; v_gene: TRBV7-3; d_gene: NA; abundance: NA; CDR3aa: CASSSQGIGTEAFF; CDR3nt: TGTGCCAGCAGCTCCCAGGGGATTGGGACTGAAGCTTTCTTT
j_gene: TRBJ2-5; v_gene: TRBV7-3; d_gene: TRBD2; abundance: NA; CDR3aa: CASSLGGLAGVETQYF; CDR3nt: TGTGCCAGCAGCTTAGGGGGACTAGCGGGAGTAGAGACCCAGTACTTC
j_gene: TRBJ2-3; v_gene: TRBV28; d_gene: TRBD2; abundance: NA; CDR3aa: CASRLAGTSTDTQYF; CDR3nt: TGTGCCAGCAGGCTAGCGGGAACTAGCACAGATACGCAGTATTTT
j_gene: TRBJ2-1; v_gene: TRBV5-5; d_gene: TRBD2; abundance: NA; CDR3aa: CASSPSGSSYNEQFF; CDR3nt: TGTGCCAGCAGCCCTAGCGGGAGCTCCTACAATGAGCAGTTCTTC
j_gene: TRBJ2-7; v_gene: TRBV9; d_gene: TRBD2; abundance: NA; CDR3aa: CASSVGIAGTSGRASYEQYF; CDR3nt: TGTGCCAGCAGCGTCGGTATCGCCGGGACTAGCGGGAGGGCCTCCTACGAGCAGTACTTC
j_gene: TRBJ1-2; v_gene: TRBV15; d_gene: NA; abundance: NA; CDR3aa: CATSRKSGTVYTF; CDR3nt: TGTGCCACCAGCAGAAAATCCGGGACGGTCTACACCTTC
j_gene: TRBJ2-1; v_gene: TRBV28; d_gene: NA; abundance: once; CDR3aa: CASSPDYDNEQFF; CDR3nt: TGTGCCAGCAGTCCGGACTATGACAATGAGCAGTTCTTC
j_gene: TRBJ2-3; v_gene: TRBV7-6; d_gene: NA; abundance: NA; CDR3aa: CASSSGYAVTDTQYF; CDR3nt: TGTGCCAGCAGCTCCGGGTATGCAGTGACAGATACGCAGTATTTT
j_gene: TRBJ2-3; v_gene: TRBV7-2; d_gene: NA; abundance: NA; CDR3aa: CASSLAASGDTQYF; CDR3nt: TGTGCCAGCAGCTTAGCCGCCTCGGGAGATACGCAGTATTTT
j_gene: TRBJ2-7; v_gene: TRBV28; d_gene: NA; abundance: NA; CDR3aa: CASSFDRTEQYF; CDR3nt: TGTGCCAGCAGTTTCGACAGGACAGAGCAGTACTTC
j_gene: TRBJ1-2; v_gene: TRBV28; d_gene: NA; abundance: NA; CDR3aa: CASSYSTLTYYGYTF; CDR3nt: TGTGCCAGCAGCTACTCGACTCTAACCTACTATGGCTACACCTTC
j_gene: TRBJ2-7; v_gene: TRBV20-1; d_gene: NA; abundance: NA; CDR3aa: CSARRGEQYF; CDR3nt: TGCAGTGCCCGACGGGGGGAGCAGTACTTC
j_gene: TRBJ1-4; v_gene: TRBV29-1; d_gene: NA; abundance: NA; CDR3aa: CSVEDRAQKKLFF; CDR3nt: TGCAGCGTTGAAGACCGGGCCCAAAAAAAACTGTTTTTT
j_gene: TRBJ1-1; v_gene: TRBV2; d_gene: NA; abundance: NA; CDR3aa: CASSAQMGGGTEAFF; CDR3nt: TGTGCCAGCAGTGCCCAAATGGGGGGGGGTACTGAAGCTTTCTTT
j_gene: TRBJ1-5; v_gene: TRBV21-1; d_gene: NA; abundance: NA; CDR3aa: CASTSDRVPNQPQHF; CDR3nt: TGTGCCAGCACCTCAGACAGGGTCCCAAATCAGCCCCAGCATTTT
j_gene: TRBJ2-1; v_gene: TRBV5-1; d_gene: TRBD2; abundance: NA; CDR3aa: CASSPMASGRTYNEQFF; CDR3nt: TGCGCCAGCAGCCCAATGGCTAGCGGGAGAACCTACAATGAGCAGTTCTTC
j_gene: TRBJ2-4; v_gene: TRBV19; d_gene: NA; abundance: NA; CDR3aa: CASSLQGNIQYF; CDR3nt: TGTGCCAGTAGTTTACAGGGAAACATTCAGTACTTC
j_gene: TRBJ2-3; v_gene: TRBV4-3; d_gene: NA; abundance: NA; CDR3aa: CASSQAFSSTDTQYF; CDR3nt: TGCGCCAGCAGCCAAGCTTTCAGTAGCACAGATACGCAGTATTTT
j_gene: TRBJ2-3; v_gene: TRBV5-1; d_gene: NA; abundance: NA; CDR3aa: CASSPQVNTDTQYF; CDR3nt: TGCGCCAGCAGCCCCCAGGTTAACACAGATACGCAGTATTTT
j_gene: TRBJ1-3; v_gene: TRBV28; d_gene: NA; abundance: NA; CDR3aa: CASSLETVRGNTIYF; CDR3nt: TGTGCCAGCAGTTTGGAGACAGTTCGTGGAAACACCATATATTTT
j_gene: TRBJ2-7; v_gene: TRBV15; d_gene: NA; abundance: NA; CDR3aa: CATSKLPPYEQYF; CDR3nt: TGTGCCACCAGCAAATTACCCCCATACGAGCAGTACTTC
j_gene: TRBJ1-4; v_gene: TRBV7-2; d_gene: NA; abundance: NA; CDR3aa: CASSLFGEKLFF; CDR3nt: TGTGCCAGCAGCTTATTCGGTGAAAAACTGTTTTTT
j_gene: TRBJ2-3; v_gene: TRBV30; d_gene: NA; abundance: NA; CDR3aa: CAWSVGMDGLDTQYF; CDR3nt: TGTGCCTGGAGTGTAGGGATGGATGGTTTGGATACGCAGTATTTT
j_gene: TRBJ2-5; v_gene: TRBV6-5; d_gene: TRBD1; abundance: NA; CDR3aa: CASRPPGQGAPKYF; CDR3nt: TGTGCCAGCAGACCTCCGGGACAGGGGGCGCCTAAGTACTTC
j_gene: TRBJ1-5; v_gene: TRBV4-1; d_gene: NA; abundance: NA; CDR3aa: CASSQVYRDSNQPQHF; CDR3nt: TGCGCCAGCAGCCAAGTTTACAGGGATAGCAATCAGCCCCAGCATTTT
j_gene: TRBJ1-3; v_gene: TRBV4-1; d_gene: NA; abundance: NA; CDR3aa: CASSPLQRFAGNTIYF; CDR3nt: TGCGCCAGCAGCCCCCTTCAGCGGTTCGCTGGAAACACCATATATTTT
j_gene: TRBJ1-1; v_gene: TRBV5-1; d_gene: NA; abundance: NA; CDR3aa: CASSPLAGSSNTEAFF; CDR3nt: TGCGCCAGCAGCCCCCTGGCAGGGAGCTCAAACACTGAAGCTTTCTTT
j_gene: TRBJ1-4; v_gene: TRBV18; d_gene: NA; abundance: NA; CDR3aa: CASSPPEGANEKLFF; CDR3nt: TGTGCCAGCTCACCACCGGAGGGTGCTAATGAAAAACTGTTTTTT
j_gene: TRBJ2-5; v_gene: TRBV18; d_gene: TRBD2; abundance: once; CDR3aa: CASSPETSRETQYF; CDR3nt: TGTGCCAGCTCACCAGAGACTAGCCGAGAGACCCAGTACTTC
j_gene: TRBJ2-3; v_gene: TRBV9; d_gene: NA; abundance: NA; CDR3aa: CASSVTSLTDTQYF; CDR3nt: TGTGCCAGCAGCGTGACGTCCCTCACAGATACGCAGTATTTT
j_gene: TRBJ1-4; v_gene: TRBV28; d_gene: NA; abundance: NA; CDR3aa: CASSLGAANEKLFF; CDR3nt: TGTGCCAGCAGTTTGGGGGCCGCTAATGAAAAACTGTTTTTT
j_gene: TRBJ2-2; v_gene: TRBV9; d_gene: NA; abundance: once; CDR3aa: CASSVGAGYSGTGELFF; CDR3nt: TGTGCCAGCAGCGTAGGGGCCGGTTACAGTGGCACCGGGGAGCTGTTTTTT
j_gene: TRBJ2-7; v_gene: TRBV5-6; d_gene: NA; abundance: once; CDR3aa: CASSRLDRQGITRAYEQYF; CDR3nt: TGTGCCAGCAGCCGACTAGACCGACAGGGCATAACCCGTGCCTACGAGCAGTACTTC
j_gene: TRBJ2-1; v_gene: TRBV12-5; d_gene: TRBD2; abundance: NA; CDR3aa: CASGLAQRWTLAGGVSGSEQFF; CDR3nt: TGTGCTAGTGGTTTGGCTCAACGTTGGACTTTAGCGGGAGGGGTGTCTGGGAGTGAGCAGTTCTTC
j_gene: TRBJ2-4; v_gene: TRBV7-9; d_gene: NA; abundance: once; CDR3aa: CASSLAGPQNIQYF; CDR3nt: TGTGCCAGCAGCTTAGCCGGCCCCCAAAACATTCAGTACTTC
j_gene: TRBJ1-5; v_gene: TRBV19; d_gene: NA; abundance: NA; CDR3aa: CASSTWTDQHF; CDR3nt: TGTGCCAGTAGTACCTGGACAGACCAGCATTTT